A single sample is the source of the 23 T cell receptor beta chains below, sequenced in a study of identical twins. TCRdb used MiXCR to reprocess the 5' RACE reads, holding one entry per CDR3 protein. The table lists around 490,000 distinct CDR3 sequences, more than 20% of them singletons. These same records also appear under a second study, on yellow fever vaccine responses in identical twins.

The sample comprised CD4+ T cells sorted from blood. These TCRs come from a young woman in good health.

This rearrangement joins TRBV15 to TRBJ2-3; 9 nucleotides match TRBD2. The CDR3 totals 17 residues. The germline V gene has CDR1 LNHNV and CDR2 YYDKDF (reference sequence). After removal of 0 bases from V and 3 bases from J, the junction contained 7 bases not matched to a gene. The CDR3 sequence: CATSRDLAGGRTDTQYF. The CDR3 bases are TGTGCCACCAGCAGAGATTTGGCGGGGGGGCGAACAGATACGCAGTATTTT.

There are many counts of this clonotype. The rearrangement joins TRBV20-1 to TRBJ1-5; tentative D call: TRBD1 (5 bases). There are 14 residues in the CDR3. Germline-derived CDR1 and CDR2 are DFQATT and SNEGSKA (reference sequence). The V and J ends lost 1 base and 2 bases respectively, with 9 bases between them. The CDR3 DNA follows: TGCAGTGCTAGAGTGGGGGACGGCAATCAGCCCCAGCATTTT. It specifies CSARVGDGNQPQHF.

The chain's CDR3 is CASSLGGPGGTEAFF. The CDR3 DNA reads TGCGCCAGCAGCTTGGGGGGCCCAGGGGGCACTGAAGCTTTCTTT. This chain joins TRBV5-1 and TRBJ1-1, with TRBD1 matching over 7 bases. This CDR3 spans 15 amino acids. V shed 0 bases, J shed 4 bases, and the junction held 6 bases outside the gene matches. Germline values: CDR1 SGHRS, CDR2 YFSETQ.

V usage is TRBV7-3 and J usage is TRBJ2-1; D may correspond to TRBD1 or TRBD2 (6 bases each). Germline CDR1 reads SGHTA; CDR2 reads FQGTGA. CDR3 length: 16 residues. Trimming took off 5 bases at V and 2 bases at J, with 16 bases between the two ends. CDR3 DNA sequence: TGTGCCAGCAGCGTCTCTCGGGGGCCCCCCTACAATGAGCAGTTCTTC. This codes for CASSVSRGPPYNEQFF.

The rearrangement joins TRBV24-1 to TRBJ2-2, with TRBD2 matching 8 bases. Germline trimming cut 6 bases from V and 4 bases from J; bases unmatched to any gene: 3. The CDR3 contains 14 residues. From germline, CDR1 is KGHDR and CDR2 SFDVKD. CDR3 in DNA: TGTGCCACCAGTCTGGCGGGAGGCACCGGGGAGCTGTTTTTT. Encoded protein: CATSLAGGTGELFF.

This clonotype occurred a few times. Here the CDR3 reads CASSGGTHTDTQYF. The DNA of the CDR3 is TGTGCCAGCAGCGGCGGGACTCACACAGATACGCAGTATTTT. The V call is TRBV5-5, the J call TRBJ2-3; TRBD2 is a possible D gene (6 bases). Per germline, CDR1 SGHKS and CDR2 YYEKEE (reference sequence). With 4 bases removed from V and 2 bases from J, the gap between germline ends came to 11 bases. The CDR3 is 14 residues long.

The V gene is TRBV5-6, the J gene TRBJ2-7, with D maybe TRBD1 (6 bases). The V gene's germline CDR1 is SGHDT and CDR2 YYEEEE. V lost 3 bases, J lost 4 bases, and 14 bases lay in between. This CDR3 has 14 residues. The CDR3 DNA sequence: TGTGCCAGCAGCTCGATCAGGGGTGGTTACGAGCAGTACGTC. It is translated as CASSSIRGGYEQYV.

The chain is built from TRBV7-8 and TRBJ2-2; TRBD2 might be the D (7 bases). The CDR3 sequence is 14 residues long. The ends were cut back, 6 bases at V and 1 base at J, with 9 bases in the middle. Per germline, CDR1 SGHVS and CDR2 FQNEAQ. CDR3 nucleotides: TGTGCCAGCAGAGGGGGGGGGAACACCGGGGAGCTGTTTTTT. This translates into CASRGGGNTGELFF.

V gene TRBV5-6 combines with J gene TRBJ1-2; maybe TRBD1 (6 bases). Trimming cost V 4 bases and J 4 bases, with 11 bases left between them. The V gene's germline CDR1 is SGHDT and CDR2 YYEEEE. CDR3 length: 13 residues. The CDR3 sequence: CASSADRFYGYTF. CDR3 nucleotide sequence: TGTGCCAGCAGCGCAGACAGGTTCTATGGCTACACCTTC. The variable domain in full, with the rest retrieved from reference TRBV5-6 and TRBJ1-2, is DAGVTQSPTHLIKTRGQQVTLRCSPKSGHDTVSWYQQALGQGPQFIFQYYEEEERQRGNFPDRFSGHQFPNYSSELNVNALLLGDSALYLCASSADRFYGYTFGSGTRLTVV.

This clonotype was recorded a few times. The genes are TRBV5-1 and TRBJ1-2; D is possibly TRBD1 (6 bases). The V end was cut by 0 bases, the J end by 3 bases, with 15 bases between. Germline lookup yields CDR1 SGHRS and CDR2 YFSETQ. The CDR3 has 16 residues. The DNA for the CDR3 is TGCGCCAGCAGCTTGGCCGGCCAGGGGCTTGACTATGGCTACACCTTC. Protein product: CASSLAGQGLDYGYTF.

The chain recombines TRBV5-1 with TRBJ2-1, with TRBD2 matching over 9 bases. J lost 8 bases, V lost 0 bases, and 12 bases had no gene match. The length of the CDR3 is 17 residues. Germline V gene sequence: CDR1 SGHRS, CDR2 YFSETQ. The chain's CDR3 is CASSLELAGAGYDEQFF. CDR3 DNA: TGCGCCAGCAGCTTGGAATTAGCGGGAGCGGGTTACGATGAGCAGTTCTTC. The full variable domain, completed using reference TRBV5-1 and TRBJ2-1, is KAGVTQTPRYLIKTRGQQVTLSCSPISGHRSVSWYQQTPGQGLQFLFEYFSETQRNKGNFPGRFSGRQFSNSRSEMNVSTLELGDSALYLCASSLELAGAGYDEQFFGPGTRLTVL.

This clonotype occurred many times. The chain carries TRBV10-2 and TRBJ2-2; 7 nucleotides match TRBD1. The CDR3 loop spans 16 amino acids. Germline V gene sequence: CDR1 WSHSY, CDR2 SAAADI. V shed 4 bases and J 1 base; nucleotides not matched to a gene: 6. The CDR3 sequence: CASSVPNRGNTGELFF. The CDR3 DNA reads TGCGCCAGCAGTGTCCCGAACAGGGGGAACACCGGGGAGCTGTTTTTT.

This clonotype has only a few counts. The chain uses TRBV7-8 and TRBJ2-3; D not certain. Trimming took off 3 bases at V and 4 bases at J, with 11 bases between the two ends. In germline, CDR1 is SGHVS, CDR2 FQNEAQ. The CDR3 loop spans 14 amino acids. The chain's CDR3 is CASSFNGQADTQYF. For the CDR3, the DNA is TGTGCCAGCAGCTTCAACGGGCAGGCAGATACGCAGTATTTT.

This chain uses TRBV7-9 with TRBJ2-1; TRBD1 matches 7 bases. This CDR3 is 13 amino acids long. Germline values: CDR1 SEHNR, CDR2 FQNEAQ (reference sequence). Trimming cost V 6 bases and J 7 bases; bases outside gene matches: 6. DNA for the CDR3: TGTGCCAGCAGGGGAGACAGGGCTAATGAGCAGTTCTTC. It translates to CASRGDRANEQFF. The variable domain in full, with the rest retrieved from reference TRBV7-9 and TRBJ2-1, is DTGVSQNPRHKITKRGQNVTFRCDPISEHNRLYWYRQTLGQGPEFLTYFQNEAQLEKSRLLSDRFSAERPKGSFSTLEIQRTEQGDSAMYLCASRGDRANEQFFGPGTRLTVL.

The chain uses TRBV11-1 and TRBJ2-4, with 11 bases matching TRBD2. Germline V gene data show CDR1 as SGHAT and CDR2 as FQDESV (reference sequence). This CDR3 is built from 19 residues. The junction had 9 bases not matched to a gene; V was cut back by 2 bases and J by 0 bases. CDR3 sequence reads: CASSLRGTSGSLAKNIQYF. The CDR3 DNA sequence: TGTGCCAGCAGCTTAAGGGGGACTAGCGGATCACTAGCCAAAAACATTCAGTACTTC.

The gene calls are TRBV14 and TRBJ2-2; D is ambiguous. Germline V gene sequence: CDR1 SGHDN, CDR2 FVKESK. The CDR3 loop spans 13 amino acids. Trimming left V 4 bases short and J 6 bases short, with 9 bases between. This chain's CDR3 is CASSRQFAGELFF. As DNA, the CDR3 is TGTGCCAGCAGCCGGCAGTTTGCCGGGGAGCTGTTTTTT.

The J gene is TRBJ2-5, the V gene TRBV5-1, with 8 bases fitting TRBD2. The germline CDR1 and CDR2 sequences are SGHRS and YFSETQ. The CDR3 totals 14 residues. J was trimmed by 1 base and V by 4 bases; bases with no gene match: 3. The CDR3 here is CASSPGGVQETQYF. The CDR3 bases are TGCGCCAGCAGCCCCGGGGGGGTCCAAGAGACCCAGTACTTC.

The V and J genes are TRBV4-1 and TRBJ2-5, with 8 bases that match TRBD2. The CDR3 runs 18 residues. With 0 bases clipped from V and 1 base from J, the junction kept 10 bases outside the gene matches. CDR1 is MGHRA and CDR2 is YSYEKL in the germline V gene. CDR3 bases: TGCGCCAGCAGCCAAGATTCGGGGCAGCGGGGGATCCAAGAGACCCAGTACTTC. Its translation is CASSQDSGQRGIQETQYF.

In its sample, this clonotype was seen a few times. The chain carries TRBV24-1 and TRBJ2-5, with unresolved D. The CDR3 extends over 13 amino acids. CDR1 is KGHDR and CDR2 is SFDVKD in the germline V gene. V dropped 7 bases and J dropped 1 base, with 9 bases sitting between them. DNA of the CDR3: TGTGCCACCAGCCGTTGGGGCCAAGAGACCCAGTACTTC. Translation gives CATSRWGQETQYF.

Only a few counts were recorded for this clonotype. The V call is TRBV7-6, the J call TRBJ2-3, with D tentatively TRBD1 (5 bases). From germline, CDR1 is SGHVS and CDR2 FNYEAQ. V was pared by 2 bases and J by 1 base, with 10 bases between. The CDR3 length is 15 residues. The CDR3 sequence is CASSLNTGRTDTQYF. CDR3 DNA sequence: TGTGCCAGCAGCTTAAACACAGGACGCACAGATACGCAGTATTTT.

Only a few counts were recorded for this clonotype. CDR3: CAIRGTGQNTEAFF. The CDR3 DNA reads as TGTGCCATCAGGGGGACAGGTCAGAACACTGAAGCTTTCTTT. J is TRBJ1-1 and V is TRBV10-3; 8 nucleotides align to TRBD1. This CDR3 is built from 14 residues. Trimming removed 6 bases from V and 1 base from J; junction bases left unmatched: 4. Germline assignment: CDR1 ENHRY and CDR2 SYGVKD.

This chain connects TRBV7-3 to TRBJ2-1; D perhaps matches TRBD1 (6 bases). This CDR3 region has 18 residues. In germline, CDR1 is SGHTA, CDR2 FQGTGA. The V end was cut by 5 bases, the J end by 1 base, with 21 bases between. The CDR3 nucleotides are TGTGCCAGCAGCCCCACTCTCCCGACAGGAATGTCCTACAATGAGCAGTTCTTC. As protein: CASSPTLPTGMSYNEQFF.

The rearrangement links TRBV12-3 or TRBV12-4 to TRBJ2-6; D is unresolved. V dropped 1 base and J dropped 0 bases, with 10 bases sitting between them. CDR3 length equals 17 residues. CDR3 region: CASSLGQASSGANVLTF. In nucleotides, the CDR3 is TGTGCCAGCAGTTTAGGGCAGGCCAGCTCTGGGGCCAACGTCCTGACTTTC.